What follows are 16 T cell receptor beta chains derived from one specimen sequenced in a study of T-cell reconstitution after alpha-beta-depleted transplantation in children. Preparing the TCRbeta library involved the use of unique molecular identifiers. TCRdb ran MiXCR on the PCR reads and lists one entry per CDR3 protein. There are 540,000 or so distinct CDR3 sequences in the sample; 23% occur only once, and 13% to 15% lies in the top ten. The specimen comprised PBMCs, mostly from graft donor cells, sampled 360 days after TCRalphabeta/CD19-depleted stem cell transplant. These receptors all stem from a boy under two years old who had a stem cell transplant for acute myeloid leukemia, so the T cells may come from the graft donor.

Comment on this clonotype: Possible read error: a much larger clone is one base away. The chain combines TRBV28 with TRBJ2-7; 7 nucleotides match TRBD1. This CDR3 is built from 13 residues. CDR1 MDHEN and CDR2 SYDVKM come from the germline V gene. CDR3 amino acids: CARSWGTDYEQYF. CDR3 sequence (DNA): TGTGCCAGGAGTTGGGGGACAGACTACGAGCAGTACTTC.

The rearrangement uses TRBV6-1 and TRBJ2-1; TRBD1 matches at 8 bases. In germline, CDR1 is MNHNS, CDR2 SASEGT. Trimming cost V 10 bases and J 9 bases; bases outside gene matches: 14. This CDR3 is built from 14 residues. The CDR3, as DNA: TGTGCCACCAGACCGGACAGGGTGACTGCTGAGCAGTTCTTC. It translates to CATRPDRVTAEQFF.

The chain couples TRBV4-3 to TRBJ2-2; 8 nucleotides agree with TRBD1. The junction had 0 bases not matched to a gene; V was cut back by 0 bases and J by 0 bases. The CDR3 runs to 16 residues. Germline V lookup: CDR1 LGHNA, CDR2 YSLEER. This CDR3 is CASSQETGANTGELFF. CDR3 nucleotides: TGCGCCAGCAGCCAAGAGACAGGGGCGAACACCGGGGAGCTGTTTTTT.

V is TRBV12-3 or TRBV12-4 and J is TRBJ1-5; D call uncertain. Deletions cut 2 bases from V and 5 bases from J, with 13 bases between. This CDR3 contains 15 residues. The CDR3 coding sequence is TGTGCCAGCAGTTTAAGAACAGCCAGAGATCAGCCCCAGCATTTT. It yields the protein CASSLRTARDQPQHF.

CDR3 amino acids: CASSALLAGGNTDTQYF. The CDR3 bases are TGTGCCAGCAGTGCCCTCCTAGCGGGGGGGAACACAGATACGCAGTATTTT. V and J are TRBV2 and TRBJ2-3; TRBD2 matches at 12 bases. Germline-derived CDR1 and CDR2 are SNHLY and FYNNEI. The CDR3 is 17 amino acids. J was trimmed by 2 bases and V by 4 bases; bases with no gene match: 7. The full variable domain, completed using reference TRBV2 and TRBJ2-3, is EPEVTQTPSHQVTQMGQEVILRCVPISNHLYFYWYRQILGQKVEFLVSFYNNEISEKSEIFDDQFSVERPDGSNFTLKIRSTKLEDSAMYFCASSALLAGGNTDTQYFGPGTRLTVL.

With respect to this clonotype: One end of the junction varies from germline; a read error may be responsible. CDR3 coding DNA: TGTGCCAACAGTTTTCGAGGTAGCTCTGGAAACACCATATATTTT. Amino acid sequence: CANSFRGSSGNTIYF. The chain is built from TRBV6-5 and TRBJ1-3; no reliable D call. This CDR3 region has 15 residues. The germline gives CDR1 MNHEY, CDR2 SVGAGI.

The rearrangement links TRBV5-6 to TRBJ2-5; tentative D call: TRBD2 (5 bases). Trimming took off 5 bases at V and 2 bases at J, with 19 bases between the two ends. Per germline, CDR1 SGHDT and CDR2 YYEEEE. This CDR3 contains 16 residues. The CDR3 loop is CASSSRRRPGQETQYF. The CDR3 DNA reads TGTGCCAGCAGTTCCCGACGTCGTCCGGGGCAAGAGACCCAGTACTTC.

The rearrangement joins TRBV13 to TRBJ2-7, with 7 nucleotides matching TRBD2. The CDR3 contains 14 residues. Looked up from germline, CDR1 is PRHDT and CDR2 is FYEKMQ (reference sequence). Trimming at V came to 3 bases and at J to 3 bases, leaving 5 bases not matched to a gene. CDR3 in amino acids: CASSLNQRGYEQYV. CDR3 sequence (DNA): TGTGCCAGCAGCTTGAATCAGCGGGGCTACGAGCAGTACGTC.

This clonotype has ten or more counts. The chain has TRBV20-1 and TRBJ1-5, with D perhaps matching TRBD1 (5 bases). There are 17 residues in the CDR3. Trimming removed 0 bases from V and 3 bases from J, with 18 bases in between. Germline assignment: CDR1 DFQATT and CDR2 SNEGSKA (reference sequence). CDR3 residues: CSARERGWKGINQPQHF. CDR3 nucleotide sequence: TGCAGTGCTAGAGAGAGGGGTTGGAAGGGTATCAATCAGCCCCAGCATTTT.

The chain couples TRBV24-1 to TRBJ2-3; 12 bases fit TRBD2. Germline loops: CDR1 KGHDR, CDR2 SFDVKD. The CDR3 covers 16 residues. After removal of 3 bases from V and 1 base from J, the junction contained 1 base not matched to a gene. In DNA form, the CDR3 reads TGTGCCACCAGTGATCGGACTAGCGGGGGCACAGATACGCAGTATTTT. Protein sequence: CATSDRTSGGTDTQYF.

V and J are TRBV20-1 and TRBJ2-1, with 9 bases identical to TRBD2. The CDR3 extends over 14 amino acids. Trimming cost V 4 bases and J 8 bases; bases outside gene matches: 9. Germline V lookup: CDR1 DFQATT, CDR2 SNEGSKA (reference sequence). DNA of the CDR3: TGCAGTGCTACTAGCGGGGAATATCGTGATGAGCAGTTCTTC. Translation: CSATSGEYRDEQFF.

This clonotype was seen ten or more times. J is TRBJ2-5 and V is TRBV5-1; 10 bases fit TRBD1. After removal of 5 bases from V and 3 bases from J, the junction contained 4 bases not matched to a gene. From germline, CDR1 is SGHRS and CDR2 YFSETQ. This CDR3 region has 14 residues. CDR3 DNA sequence: TGCGCCAGCAGACCGACAGGGGGCGAAGAGACCCAGTACTTC. It is translated as CASRPTGGEETQYF. The full variable domain, rest sourced from reference TRBV5-1 and TRBJ2-5, is KAGVTQTPRYLIKTRGQQVTLSCSPISGHRSVSWYQQTPGQGLQFLFEYFSETQRNKGNFPGRFSGRQFSNSRSEMNVSTLELGDSALYLCASRPTGGEETQYFGPGTRLLVL.

The chain has TRBV12-3 or TRBV12-4 and TRBJ2-7, with 9 bases lining up with TRBD1. There are 15 residues in the CDR3. With V trimmed by 6 bases and J by 5 bases, 11 bases remained unmatched. Here the CDR3 reads CASRTGQGAKHEQYF. CDR3 bases: TGTGCCAGCAGAACGGGACAGGGAGCGAAACACGAGCAGTACTTC.

Many counts were recorded for this clonotype. J is TRBJ1-5 and V is TRBV20-1; TRBD1 might be the D (6 bases). This CDR3 comprises 13 residues. The germline V and J ends were trimmed by 6 bases and 7 bases, with 16 bases remaining between them. Germline V gene data show CDR1 as DFQATT and CDR2 as SNEGSKA (reference sequence). The CDR3 nucleotides read TGCAGTGCGGGCCCGCAGGGGAACCAGCCCCAGCATTTT. Protein product: CSAGPQGNQPQHF.

This clonotype was counted at least ten times. The chain joins TRBV24-1 to TRBJ1-1; 7 nucleotides align to TRBD1. The V gene's germline CDR1 is KGHDR and CDR2 SFDVKD. Unmatched junction bases numbered 11, after V lost 4 bases and J lost 4 bases. CDR3 size: 16 residues. The CDR3 sequence: CATSDHPGQKGTEAFF. DNA for the CDR3: TGTGCCACCAGTGACCACCCGGGACAGAAGGGCACTGAAGCTTTCTTT.

This clonotype was counted ten times or more. J is TRBJ1-6 and V is TRBV7-6; TRBD1 matches 7 bases. CDR1 SGHVS and CDR2 FNYEAQ come from the germline V gene. This CDR3 is built from 15 residues. Germline trimming cut 1 base from V and 5 bases from J; bases unmatched to any gene: 2. CDR3 sequence: CASSLGQGHNSPLHF. The CDR3 DNA reads TGTGCCAGCAGCTTAGGACAGGGCCATAATTCACCCCTCCACTTT.